This record looks at one T cell receptor (beta chain) sequence and its context. The protocol attached unique molecular identifiers to individual cDNA molecules. TCRdb itself ran the 5' RACE reads through MiXCR, one entry per CDR3 protein. The profile covers fewer than 65,000 distinct CDR3 sequences, with around 9.9% appearing a single time and less than 1.5% taken by the ten largest. The data stem from a study of early T cells in non-severe SARS-CoV-2 infection. This CDR3 is built from 16 residues. CDR1 is SGHTA and CDR2 is FQGTGA in the germline V gene. J gave up 4 bases and V 5 bases, and 11 bases lay outside the gene matches.

This TCR came from an adult who was a healthcare worker with PCR-confirmed SARS-CoV-2 infection or an uninfected control (not recorded which). The rearrangement links TRBV7-3 to TRBJ2-1, with 7 positions matching TRBD2. Sequencing was carried out using whole blood. The CDR3 DNA is TGTGCCAGCAGCCCCACCGGGACTAATAGTTACAATGAGCAGTTCTTC. It is translated as CASSPTGTNSYNEQFF.